One sample yielded the 22 T cell receptor beta chains listed below, sequenced in a study of T cells expressing NK-cell markers. For each CDR3 protein, TCRdb gives one entry from its re-call of the 5' RACE reads, without DNA. The sample has a few hundred thousand distinct CDR3 sequences. Material for sequencing was blood T cells: a sorted CD56 or NKG2C T cell subset, CD4+ or CD8+ T cells, or bulk PBMC T cells (not recorded which). The receptors derive from a man younger than 35 in good health.

The V call is TRBV7-7, the J call TRBJ2-7; TCRdb reports TRBD2, a call that lacks DNA to check it against. Per germline, CDR1 SSHAT and CDR2 FNYEAQ (reference sequence). The CDR3 loop spans 14 amino acids. CDR3 sequence reads: CASSPVGLAREQYF.

The chain recombines TRBV3-1 with TRBJ1-1. The CDR3 is made up of 15 amino acids. The germline V gene has CDR1 LGHDT and CDR2 YNNKEL (reference sequence). CDR3 sequence reads: CASSFYRDRNTEAFF.

The rearrangement links TRBV15 to TRBJ2-2; the TCRdb call, TRBD2, lacks DNA for checking. The CDR3 runs to 16 residues. Germline values: CDR1 LNHNV, CDR2 YYDKDF (reference sequence). CDR3 protein: CATSRDKGLGTGELFF.

This chain joins TRBV5-6 and TRBJ2-2; without DNA, the TCRdb call of TRBD2 cannot be checked. Germline CDR1 SGHDT, CDR2 YYEEEE. CDR3 length: 17 residues. The CDR3 loop is CASSLFKQGLNTGELFF.

The chain links TRBV29-1 to TRBJ2-5; the D call from TCRdb, TRBD1, cannot be confirmed without DNA. There are 13 residues in the CDR3. Germline V CDR1 and CDR2: SQVTM, ANQGSEA. CDR3 region: CSAAGHLQETQYF.

The CDR3 spells CAWSSLAAVDTQYF. The chain uses TRBV30 and TRBJ2-3; there is no DNA to check the TCRdb D call of TRBD2. CDR1 GTSNPN and CDR2 SVGIG come from the germline V gene (reference sequence). The CDR3 totals 14 residues.

The chain uses TRBV6-5 and TRBJ2-5; the TRBD2 assignment by TCRdb is unverifiable without DNA. The CDR3 extends over 16 amino acids. The V gene's germline CDR1 is MNHEY and CDR2 SVGAGI. The CDR3 region is CASSYSTSGHSETQYF.

V is TRBV5-1 and J is TRBJ2-3; the TCRdb call, TRBD1, lacks DNA for checking. The CDR3 has 12 amino acids. The germline CDR1 and CDR2 sequences are SGHRS and YFSETQ. Here the CDR3 reads CASSELTGEAYF.

This chain joins TRBV12-3 or TRBV12-4 and TRBJ1-5. CDR3 length equals 16 residues. The chain's CDR3 is CASSPTDPYSNQPQHF.

This chain joins TRBV18 and TRBJ2-1; TCRdb calls TRBD2, which cannot be checked without DNA. This CDR3 spans 15 amino acids. CDR1 is KGHSH and CDR2 is LQKENI in the germline V gene. The CDR3 reads CASSPGLAGVGEQFF.

V usage is TRBV12-3 or TRBV12-4 and J usage is TRBJ1-5; TCRdb lists TRBD1, though no DNA is available to test this call. The CDR3 is 19 amino acids. CDR3 region: CASSLASFSAPGSNQPQHF.

CDR3 loop: CASSIQGEGTDTQYF. J is TRBJ2-3 and V is TRBV5-1; TCRdb's D call, TRBD1, is unchecked because there is no DNA. The CDR3 spans 15 residues. Per germline, CDR1 SGHRS and CDR2 YFSETQ.

The gene calls are TRBV7-2 and TRBJ2-3; absent DNA, TCRdb's TRBD1 call cannot be checked. The CDR3 spans 16 residues. The germline gives CDR1 SGHTA, CDR2 FQGNSA. The CDR3 protein is CASSLRRPTSTDTQYF.

The J gene is TRBJ2-3, the V gene TRBV7-2. The CDR3 covers 14 residues. CDR1 is SGHTA, CDR2 FQGNSA, per germline. The CDR3 reads CASSLGGVVDTQYF.

V gene TRBV5-1 combines with J gene TRBJ2-2; TCRdb returns TRBD2, unconfirmable since there is no DNA. The CDR3 loop spans 15 amino acids. Germline V gives CDR1 SGHRS, CDR2 YFSETQ. The CDR3 sequence is CASRVAGGVPGELFF.

J is TRBJ1-2 and V is TRBV5-1. Germline-derived CDR1 and CDR2 are SGHRS and YFSETQ. The CDR3 has 13 residues. CDR3 amino acids: CASSLVLKEGYTF.

The chain combines TRBV27 with TRBJ2-6. This CDR3 contains 18 residues. Germline values: CDR1 MNHEY, CDR2 SMNVEV (reference sequence). The CDR3 protein is CASSTILTRSSGANVLTF.

The CDR3 sequence is CASSQSGTGSNEQFF. This chain connects TRBV4-2 to TRBJ2-1; TCRdb's D call of TRBD2 is untestable without DNA. CDR1 and CDR2 from the germline V gene are LGHNA and YNFKEQ. CDR3 length equals 15 residues.

V is TRBV20-1 and J is TRBJ2-4; there is no DNA to check the TCRdb D call of TRBD1. From germline, CDR1 is DFQATT and CDR2 SNEGSKA (reference sequence). The CDR3 is 17 residues long. The CDR3 is CSASLGQGFWAKNIQYF.

The chain links TRBV12-3 or TRBV12-4 to TRBJ2-3; TCRdb's D gene call, TRBD2, goes unchecked for lack of DNA. The CDR3 extends over 14 amino acids. The CDR3 is CASSSGASTDTQYF.

This rearrangement joins TRBV6-5 to TRBJ1-2. This CDR3 comprises 16 residues. Germline V lookup: CDR1 MNHEY, CDR2 SVGAGI. CDR3 protein: CASSYSLIGEGYGYTF.

The chain carries TRBV20-1 and TRBJ2-2; the D call of TRBD2 rests on TCRdb alone, since no DNA is present to check it. CDR3 length: 16 amino acids. Germline assignment: CDR1 DFQATT and CDR2 SNEGSKA (reference sequence). CDR3 loop: CSARDRILAVTGELFF.